What follows are 27 T cell receptor beta chains derived from one specimen sequenced in a study of blood T cell repertoires in COVID-19. The data were produced by immunoSEQ multiplex PCR, yet TCRdb's version contains in-frame clones alone and is incomplete. The profile shows around 250,000 clones, 90% of them singletons. Sequenced material: peripheral blood. These receptor sequences come from a woman aged 55-70 years with COVID-19, enrolled during active disease.

The chain is built from TRBV3-1 (or the pseudogene TRBV3-2) and TRBJ1-2; perhaps TRBD1 as D (5 bases). The V gene's germline CDR1 is LGHDT and CDR2 YNNKEL (reference sequence). The CDR3 has 13 amino acids. Trimming left V 8 bases short and J 8 bases short, with 18 bases between. The CDR3 DNA sequence: TGTGCCAGCGAGGCCAGGGCGATCGGAGGCTACACCTTC. Translating it yields CASEARAIGGYTF.

The rearrangement links TRBV7-2 to TRBJ2-1; 7 bases line up with TRBD1. Germline V CDR1 and CDR2: SGHTA, FQGNSA. CDR3 size: 15 residues. J was trimmed by 0 bases and V by 8 bases; bases with no gene match: 7. This chain's CDR3 is CASGKGASSYNEQFF. In DNA form, the CDR3 reads TGTGCCAGCGGAAAGGGGGCAAGCTCCTACAATGAGCAGTTCTTC.

The V and J genes are TRBV7-9 and TRBJ1-2; 7 bases map to TRBD1. Germline V gene lookup returns CDR1 SEHNR and CDR2 FQNEAQ (reference sequence). This CDR3 comprises 15 residues. V shed 5 bases and J 4 bases; nucleotides not matched to a gene: 10. CDR3 sequence (DNA): TGTGCCAGCAGCGCGGCCCGACAGGGCATCTATGGCTACACCTTC. Translating gives CASSAARQGIYGYTF.

On this clone itself: Compared with germline, one end of the junction differs, possibly owing to a read error. The chain has TRBV4-2 and TRBJ1-2; tentatively, D is TRBD1 (6 bases). Germline CDR1 is LGHNA and CDR2 is YNFKEQ. The CDR3 length is 15 residues. Here the CDR3 reads CASSKELQGNYGYTF. The DNA of the CDR3 is TGTGCCAGCAGCAAAGAACTACAGGGAAACTATGGCTACACCTTC.

The rearrangement links TRBV18 to TRBJ1-2; D is ambiguous. V was clipped by 0 bases and J by 4 bases, with 15 bases between them. Germline V CDR1 and CDR2: KGHSH, LQKENI. The CDR3 loop spans 16 amino acids. The CDR3 reads CASSPPVLQTLYGYTF. The CDR3 nucleotides read TGTGCCAGCTCACCACCCGTCTTACAGACGCTCTATGGCTACACCTTC.

The rearrangement links TRBV7-8 to TRBJ1-6; perhaps TRBD1 as D (6 bases). Germline CDR1 SGHVS, CDR2 FQNEAQ. The V gene lost 0 bases and the J gene lost 11 bases, with 14 bases spanning the gap. This CDR3 is 15 amino acids long. The CDR3 here is CASSLATGFGPPLHF. Written as DNA, the CDR3 is TGTGCCAGCAGCTTAGCTACAGGGTTCGGGCCACCCCTCCACTTT.

V usage is TRBV6-5 and J usage is TRBJ2-7, with D possibly matching TRBD2 (5 bases). CDR1 is MNHEY, CDR2 SVGAGI, per germline. V lost 4 bases and J 5 bases, leaving 12 bases between the germline ends. The CDR3 sequence is 13 residues long. The CDR3 DNA reads as TGTGCCAGCAGTTCCTCGAGGGTCAACGAGCAGTACTTC. As protein: CASSSSRVNEQYF.

V usage is TRBV5-1 and J usage is TRBJ1-6; 8 nucleotides agree with TRBD1. The CDR3 is made up of 15 amino acids. Germline CDR1 SGHRS, CDR2 YFSETQ. The junction had 3 bases not matched to a gene; V was cut back by 0 bases and J by 7 bases. For the CDR3, the DNA is TGCGCCAGCAGCTTGGGACAGGGGAGGAATTCACCCCTCCACTTT. Amino acids: CASSLGQGRNSPLHF.

This CDR3 reads CASSWDRGAVTGELFF. CDR3 in DNA: TGTGCCAGCAGTTGGGACAGGGGAGCGGTCACCGGGGAGCTGTTTTTT. The rearrangement uses TRBV11-1 and TRBJ2-2, with 10 positions matching TRBD1. The germline V gene has CDR1 SGHAT and CDR2 FQDESV (reference sequence). This CDR3 region has 16 residues. The J segment lost 4 bases and the V segment lost 6 bases, leaving 8 bases of the junction unmatched.

This clone occurred a few times. V and J are TRBV28 and TRBJ1-1; D gene ambiguous. V lost 3 bases and J 3 bases, leaving 8 bases between the germline ends. Germline CDR1 and CDR2: MDHEN and SYDVKM. This CDR3 is 13 amino acids long. CDR3 bases: TGTGCCAGCAGTTTTCAGGCACACACTGAAGCTTTCTTT. It specifies CASSFQAHTEAFF. Complete variable domain (other parts from reference TRBV28 and TRBJ1-1): DVKVTQSSRYLVKRTGEKVFLECVQDMDHENMFWYRQDPGLGLRLIYFSYDVKMKEKGDIPEGYSVSREKKERFSLILESASTNQTSMYLCASSFQAHTEAFFGQGTRLTVV.

This clone was observed a few times. The chain uses TRBV7-2 and TRBJ1-1; D gene uncertain. Germline V gene lookup returns CDR1 SGHTA and CDR2 FQGNSA. Trimming took off 5 bases at V and 2 bases at J, with 12 bases between the two ends. This CDR3 is built from 14 residues. The CDR3 coding sequence is TGTGCCAGCAGCCCCCTCGGGAAAAACACTGAAGCTTTCTTT. It codes for CASSPLGKNTEAFF.

The gene calls are TRBV18 and TRBJ1-1; perhaps TRBD1 as D (5 bases). V was pared by 2 bases and J by 5 bases, with 15 bases between. CDR1 is KGHSH and CDR2 is LQKENI in the germline V gene. The CDR3 is 15 amino acids. Here the CDR3 DNA reads TGTGCCAGCTCACCAAACCAGGAAAGGGGTACTGAAGCTTTCTTT. It translates to CASSPNQERGTEAFF.

The chain carries TRBV19 and TRBJ1-1; a weak D match, TRBD1 (6 bases). The CDR3 contains 17 residues. The ends were cut back, 1 base at V and 0 bases at J, with 15 bases in the middle. In germline, CDR1 is LNHDA, CDR2 SQIVND (reference sequence). The CDR3 reads CASSIARGSAMNTEAFF. CDR3 bases: TGTGCCAGTAGTATAGCCAGGGGCTCCGCAATGAACACTGAAGCTTTCTTT.

V and J are TRBV11-2 and TRBJ2-2, with 14 positions matching TRBD2. V dropped 1 base and J dropped 6; count of bases not matched to a gene: 1. From germline, CDR1 is SGHAT and CDR2 FQNNGV. The CDR3 sequence is 16 residues long. The CDR3 bases are TGTGCCAGCAGCTTAGGGGGACTAGCGGGGGCCGGGGAGCTGTTTTTT. Its translation is CASSLGGLAGAGELFF. Based on the CDR3 plus reference TRBV11-2 and TRBJ2-2, the full variable domain is EAGVAQSPRYKIIEKRQSVAFWCNPISGHATLYWYQQILGQGPKLLIQFQNNGVVDDSQLPKDRFSAERLKGVDSTLKIQPAKLEDSAVYLCASSLGGLAGAGELFFGEGSRLTVL.

V usage is TRBV4-1 and J usage is TRBJ2-1; TRBD2 agrees at 11 bases. Per the germline V gene, CDR1 is MGHRA and CDR2 is YSYEKL. V was pared by 1 base and J by 4 bases, with 6 bases of the junction left unmatched. This CDR3 has 17 amino acids. CDR3 nucleotides: TGCGCCAGCAGCCAAGGCTTAGCGGGGGGGCATTACAATGAGCAGTTCTTC. This gives the protein CASSQGLAGGHYNEQFF.

J is TRBJ2-3 and V is TRBV5-1; D may be TRBD1 (5 bases). Per the germline V gene, CDR1 is SGHRS and CDR2 is YFSETQ. CDR3 length: 12 amino acids. Deletions cut 7 bases from V and 10 bases from J, with 16 bases between. The CDR3 loop is CASSERGWSQYF. Written as DNA, the CDR3 is TGCGCCAGCTCGGAAAGGGGTTGGTCGCAGTATTTT. Filled out from reference TRBV5-1 and TRBJ2-3, the complete variable domain reads KAGVTQTPRYLIKTRGQQVTLSCSPISGHRSVSWYQQTPGQGLQFLFEYFSETQRNKGNFPGRFSGRQFSNSRSEMNVSTLELGDSALYLCASSERGWSQYFGPGTRLTVL.

This clone was counted between two and nine times. The V gene is TRBV7-2, the J gene TRBJ2-7; 11 positions agree with TRBD2. CDR1 is SGHTA and CDR2 is FQGNSA in the germline V gene. With V trimmed by 1 base and J by 5 bases, 7 bases remained unmatched. The CDR3 is made up of 16 amino acids. CDR3 residues: CASSLVIAGGQNEQYF. Written as DNA, the CDR3 is TGTGCCAGCAGCTTAGTTATAGCGGGGGGGCAAAACGAGCAGTACTTC.

This rearrangement joins TRBV2 to TRBJ1-5; D not resolved. The germline V and J ends were trimmed by 8 bases and 9 bases, with 14 bases remaining between them. The CDR3 covers 12 residues. Germline values: CDR1 SNHLY, CDR2 FYNNEI. The chain's CDR3 is CASGQLEGPQHF. DNA for the CDR3: TGTGCCAGCGGCCAGTTGGAGGGGCCCCAGCATTTT.

CDR3 in DNA: TGTGCCAGCAGTTATGGAGGGAGCGGCTACACCTTC. Its translation: CASSYGGSGYTF. J is TRBJ1-2 and V is TRBV6-9; D is undetermined. V was pared by 2 bases and J by 8 bases, with 9 bases between. CDR1 and CDR2 from the germline V gene are MNHGY and SVAAGI. CDR3 length: 12 amino acids.

CDR3 amino acids: CASSPGQGRKTQYF. Here the CDR3 DNA reads TGTGCCAGCAGCCCGGGACAGGGGAGGAAGACCCAGTACTTC. The rearrangement joins TRBV11-2 to TRBJ2-5; the match to TRBD1 covers 10 bases. V was pared by 5 bases and J by 6 bases, with 6 bases of the junction left unmatched. This CDR3 has 14 amino acids. Germline lookup yields CDR1 SGHAT and CDR2 FQNNGV.

As for this clone: This CDR3 is also generated by other DNA sequences in the sample. The chain is built from TRBV3-1 (or the pseudogene TRBV3-2) and TRBJ2-3; D possibly corresponds to TRBD2 (6 bases). This CDR3 has 15 residues. Germline V lookup: CDR1 LGHDT, CDR2 YNNKEL (reference sequence). The V and J ends lost 3 bases and 5 bases respectively, with 15 bases between them. As DNA, the CDR3 is TGTGCCAGCAGCCAGAGTGGAAATAGCGGAGATACGCAGTATTTT. This translates into CASSQSGNSGDTQYF.

V gene TRBV30 combines with J gene TRBJ2-4; TRBD2 is a possible D gene (5 bases). Trimming shortened V by 5 bases and J by 3 bases, and 11 bases separated the two germline ends. CDR1 is GTSNPN, CDR2 SVGIG, per germline (reference sequence). The CDR3 loop spans 13 amino acids. The CDR3 loop is CAWLPGNKNIQYF. DNA of the CDR3: TGTGCCTGGCTTCCGGGAAACAAAAACATTCAGTACTTC.

The chain is built from TRBV6-6 and TRBJ2-5; D is possibly TRBD2 (6 bases). The CDR3 runs to 16 residues. Trimming took 7 bases from V and 5 from J, leaving 23 bases between them. CDR1 is MNHNY, CDR2 SVGAGI, per germline (reference sequence). In nucleotides, the CDR3 is TGTGCCAGCACTGACCCTTTGGAGGGCCTGGGGGAGACCCAGTACTTC. Amino acid sequence: CASTDPLEGLGETQYF.

The chain carries TRBV15 and TRBJ1-1; possible D gene TRBD1, 5 bases. This CDR3 contains 17 residues. Germline CDR1 reads LNHNV; CDR2 reads YYDKDF (reference sequence). V was clipped by 5 bases and J by 2 bases, with 21 bases between them. CDR3 residues: CATSGEPAGLVNTEAFF. The CDR3 nucleotides read TGTGCCACCAGCGGCGAGCCGGCAGGGTTAGTTAACACTGAAGCTTTCTTT.

V gene TRBV5-1 combines with J gene TRBJ2-7; tentatively, D is TRBD2 (5 bases). The germline V and J ends were trimmed by 0 bases and 0 bases, with 10 bases remaining between them. CDR3 size: 15 residues. Germline loops: CDR1 SGHRS, CDR2 YFSETQ. The CDR3 nucleotides are TGCGCCAGCAGCTTGGAGCCGGGATTCTCCTACGAGCAGTACTTC. Its translation is CASSLEPGFSYEQYF.

Concerning this clone: This sample includes further DNA sequences coding for the same CDR3. The chain couples TRBV11-2 to TRBJ1-2; tentative D call: TRBD1 (5 bases). This CDR3 has 13 amino acids. The V end lost 0 bases, the J end lost 5 bases, and 7 bases lay between the germline ends. Germline-derived CDR1 and CDR2 are SGHAT and FQNNGV. CDR3 coding DNA: TGTGCCAGCAGCTTAGATCGGGGGTATGGCTACACCTTC. Protein sequence: CASSLDRGYGYTF.

The V gene is TRBV7-9, the J gene TRBJ2-5; 9 positions agree with TRBD1. CDR1 SEHNR and CDR2 FQNEAQ come from the germline V gene (reference sequence). The V gene end was trimmed by 7 bases and the J gene end by 1 base; junction bases not matched to a gene: 1. This CDR3 region has 13 residues. CDR3 sequence: CASNRGPQETQYF. DNA of the CDR3: TGTGCCAGCAACAGGGGGCCCCAAGAGACCCAGTACTTC. Variable domain in full (rest from reference TRBV7-9 and TRBJ2-5): DTGVSQNPRHKITKRGQNVTFRCDPISEHNRLYWYRQTLGQGPEFLTYFQNEAQLEKSRLLSDRFSAERPKGSFSTLEIQRTEQGDSAMYLCASNRGPQETQYFGPGTRLLVL.